This T cell receptor beta chain was sequenced for a study of cytomegalovirus exposure and HLA in healthy donors. This PCR relied on a set of 60 Vbeta primers and 13 Jbeta primers. Some clones are missing from TCRdb's copy, which holds only in-frame ones; the method was immunoSEQ multiplex PCR. Of under 150,000 clones in the sample, approximately 78% were seen once. With respect to this clone: As yet, its antigen is unknown.

Notes on the study in general: With high specificity and sensitivity, the classifier reportedly diagnosed cytomegalovirus status.

V lost 1 base and J lost 5, with 11 bases in between. Germline assignment: CDR1 LNHNV and CDR2 YYDKDF (reference sequence). This CDR3 region has 15 residues. Healthy people donating bone marrow made up the donors. This rearrangement joins TRBV15 to TRBJ2-2, with D maybe TRBD1 (5 bases). Sequencing was done on a sample of PBMCs. The source is a man aged 40-49 years in good health and CMV-seropositive. The CDR3: CATSRGQGRTGELFF. The DNA of the CDR3 is TGTGCCACCAGCAGAGGCCAGGGCAGGACCGGGGAGCTGTTTTTT.